The rows below give T cell receptor beta chains drawn from one sample of a study of regulatory T cells in long-lasting Graves disease. TCRdb reprocessed the multiplex PCR reads via MiXCR and lists one record per CDR3 protein. The sample consists of roughly 300,000 distinct CDR3 sequences, around 20% of them appearing once. Sequencing was performed on peripheral blood mononuclear cells (PBMCs), taken when the disease was refractory, from a patient treated with antithyroid drugs. These receptor sequences come from a female donor with Graves disease. Each CDR3 is given with its conserved first and last residue. The D gene is left open where the match is weak. Size is omitted from some rows. Given values are once, few, many or a class for expanded clones.

clone_size: many; j_call: TRBJ2-7; v_call: TRBV28; d_call: NA; cdr3_nt: TGTGCCAGCAGTTTATCCCCAGACTCCTACGAGCAGTACTTC; cdr3_aa: CASSLSPDSYEQYF
clone_size: few; j_call: TRBJ2-1; v_call: TRBV28; d_call: NA; cdr3_nt: TGTGCCAGCAGCAGTGGGCCCAATGAGCAGTTCTTC; cdr3_aa: CASSSGPNEQFF
clone_size: NA; j_call: TRBJ2-1; v_call: TRBV13; d_call: TRBD2; cdr3_nt: TGTGCCAGCAGCTTAGGACTAGCGGGGGATAGCTCCTACAATGAGCAGTTCTTC; cdr3_aa: CASSLGLAGDSSYNEQFF
clone_size: many; j_call: TRBJ1-1; v_call: TRBV3-1; d_call: NA; cdr3_nt: TGTGCCAGCAGCCAAGTTGGAGGGGCGAACACTGAAGCTTTCTTT; cdr3_aa: CASSQVGGANTEAFF
clone_size: many; j_call: TRBJ2-7; v_call: TRBV7-9; d_call: NA; cdr3_nt: TGTGCCAGCAGCTTAGCCGGGAGTACCTACGAGCAGTACTTC; cdr3_aa: CASSLAGSTYEQYF
clone_size: many; j_call: TRBJ1-2; v_call: TRBV6-5; d_call: NA; cdr3_nt: TGTGCCAGCAGTTTACGAGAGTGGCACTATGGCTACACCTTC; cdr3_aa: CASSLREWHYGYTF
clone_size: NA; j_call: TRBJ2-1; v_call: TRBV10-1; d_call: TRBD1; cdr3_nt: TGCGCCAGCAGTGACGGGACAGGGGGGATCGATGAGCAGTTCTTC; cdr3_aa: CASSDGTGGIDEQFF
clone_size: few; j_call: TRBJ1-2; v_call: TRBV7-9; d_call: NA; cdr3_nt: TGTGCCAGCAGCTCAGCAGGGTCTTATGGCTACACCTTC; cdr3_aa: CASSSAGSYGYTF
clone_size: many; j_call: TRBJ1-2; v_call: TRBV3-1; d_call: TRBD1; cdr3_nt: TGTGCCAGCAGCCAGGAGGGGACAGGTTATGGCTACACCTTC; cdr3_aa: CASSQEGTGYGYTF
clone_size: many; j_call: TRBJ2-6; v_call: TRBV28; d_call: NA; cdr3_nt: TGTGCCAGCAGTAATGGGGGTTCGGGGGCCAACGTCCTGACTTTC; cdr3_aa: CASSNGGSGANVLTF